The 5 T cell receptor beta chains listed next were all sequenced from one sample in a study of T cell repertoires in cytomegalovirus infection. No antigen has been assigned to these receptors. In TCRdb, the reads were re-called with MiXCR into one record per CDR3 protein. The sample lists around 89,000 distinct CDR3 sequences, 25% to 35% occurring once. This sample comprised CD8+ T cells from cultured PBMCs, obtained from culture after CMV antigen stimulation. These receptors all come from a human donor in good health (CMV status not recorded). Some clones in this sample may be carry-over from other donors' samples.

V gene TRBV20-1 combines with J gene TRBJ2-7; possible D gene TRBD2, 5 bases. V was cut by 6 bases and J by 0 bases, with 12 bases left in between. Germline V gene lookup returns CDR1 DFQATT and CDR2 SNEGSKA (reference sequence). The CDR3 contains 13 residues. The CDR3 DNA follows: TGCAGTGCCACCCAAAGCGGCTCCTACGAGCAGTACTTC. It codes for CSATQSGSYEQYF.

This clonotype was picked up a small number of times. The chain employs TRBV24-1 and TRBJ2-3, with 7 bases matching TRBD1. Germline CDR1 and CDR2: KGHDR and SFDVKD. This CDR3 is 14 amino acids long. J gave up 0 bases and V 6 bases, and 2 bases lay outside the gene matches. CDR3 amino acids: CATSRTGSTDTQYF. The CDR3 nucleotides are TGTGCCACCAGTAGGACAGGTAGCACAGATACGCAGTATTTT.

This clonotype has only a few counts. The CDR3 DNA follows: TGTGCCAGCAGCTTTTCCGGGACAGGCAACGAGCAGTACTTC. It specifies CASSFSGTGNEQYF. The rearrangement joins TRBV5-4 to TRBJ2-7, with 8 nucleotides matching TRBD1. CDR1 is SGHNT, CDR2 YYREEE, per germline (reference sequence). V lost 2 bases, J lost 5 bases, and 6 bases stayed unmatched. The CDR3 is 14 amino acids.

The chain carries TRBV28 and TRBJ2-2; 11 bases line up with TRBD1. Germline values: CDR1 MDHEN, CDR2 SYDVKM. V lost 7 bases, J lost 4 bases, and 5 bases stayed unmatched. The CDR3 extends over 15 amino acids. This CDR3 reads CASIPGQGGTGELFF. In DNA form, the CDR3 reads TGTGCCAGCATTCCGGGACAGGGGGGCACCGGGGAGCTGTTTTTT.

The chain combines TRBV27 with TRBJ2-7, with 7 bases aligning to TRBD1. The CDR3 runs 14 residues. Trimming cost V 4 bases and J 2 bases; bases outside gene matches: 5. Germline V gene lookup returns CDR1 MNHEY and CDR2 SMNVEV (reference sequence). The CDR3: CASSSGQLTYEQYF. The CDR3 nucleotides are TGTGCCAGCAGTTCGGGACAGCTCACCTACGAGCAGTACTTC.